Each of the 13 T cell receptor beta chains below was sequenced from the same sample in a study of cytomegalovirus exposure and HLA in healthy donors. Method: immunoSEQ multiplex PCR; TCRdb's copy keeps in-frame clones and lacks some. The repertoire holds some 170,000 clones, with around 87% as singletons. What was sequenced was PBMCs. The receptors stem from a woman aged 25 to 39 in good health and CMV-seronegative.

With regard to this clone: The same CDR3 can be traced to other DNA sequences in this sample. The V gene is TRBV18, the J gene TRBJ1-6; D perhaps matches TRBD1 (6 bases). Looked up from germline, CDR1 is KGHSH and CDR2 is LQKENI. The CDR3 consists of 14 residues. V lost 2 bases and J 7 bases, leaving 9 bases between the germline ends. CDR3 amino acids: CASSPLGANSPLHF. For the CDR3, the DNA is TGTGCCAGCTCACCATTGGGGGCGAATTCACCCCTCCACTTT.

This clone was picked up a small number of times. This rearrangement joins TRBV10-3 to TRBJ1-5; TRBD1 is a possible D gene (5 bases). Trimming cost V 4 bases and J 6 bases, with 10 bases left between them. This CDR3 is 13 amino acids long. Germline values: CDR1 ENHRY, CDR2 SYGVKD. CDR3 protein: CAISAKGIQPQHF. CDR3 DNA: TGTGCCATCAGTGCAAAGGGGATTCAGCCCCAGCATTTT.

The gene calls are TRBV4-1 and TRBJ1-1; tentative D call: TRBD1 (5 bases). Germline-derived CDR1 and CDR2 are MGHRA and YSYEKL. The V end lost 4 bases, the J end lost 1 base, and 13 bases lay between the germline ends. This CDR3 comprises 15 residues. CDR3 loop: CASSPGHHENTEAFF. The CDR3 region has the DNA TGCGCCAGCAGCCCCGGACACCACGAGAACACTGAAGCTTTCTTT.

The chain combines TRBV11-2 with TRBJ2-1, with TRBD1 matching over 7 bases. CDR1 and CDR2 from the germline V gene are SGHAT and FQNNGV. The CDR3 sequence is 14 residues long. The V gene end was trimmed by 2 bases and the J gene end by 4 bases; junction bases not matched to a gene: 2. The CDR3 sequence: CASSLRDRYNEQFF. The CDR3, as DNA: TGTGCCAGCAGCTTACGGGACAGATACAATGAGCAGTTCTTC.

The V call is TRBV2, the J call TRBJ2-7; possibly TRBD2 for D (6 bases). Germline CDR1 is SNHLY and CDR2 is FYNNEI. V dropped 3 bases and J dropped 2 bases, with 11 bases sitting between them. The CDR3 length is 14 residues. Here the CDR3 reads CASSEKRAPYEQYF. DNA for the CDR3: TGTGCCAGCAGTGAGAAGCGGGCACCCTACGAGCAGTACTTC.

The chain carries TRBV4-3 and TRBJ1-2; 7 nucleotides align to TRBD1. The CDR3 length is 15 residues. Germline V gene data show CDR1 as LGHNA and CDR2 as YSLEER. The V and J ends lost 0 bases and 4 bases, in that order; junction bases with no gene match: 5. For the CDR3, the DNA is TGCGCCAGCAGCCAAGACTACAGGGGAAGCTATGGCTACACCTTC. Amino acid sequence: CASSQDYRGSYGYTF.

This sequence joins TRBV5-6 and TRBJ2-7; the match to TRBD1 covers 9 bases. The germline V gene encodes CDR1 SGHDT and CDR2 YYEEEE. The CDR3 is 14 amino acids. V dropped 3 bases and J dropped 3; count of bases not matched to a gene: 4. The CDR3 is CASSWGQGFYEQYF. CDR3 nucleotide sequence: TGTGCCAGCAGCTGGGGACAGGGATTCTACGAGCAGTACTTC.

This chain connects TRBV6-5 to TRBJ2-5; D is possibly TRBD2 (6 bases). Germline assignment: CDR1 MNHEY and CDR2 SVGAGI. Trimming removed 7 bases from V and 5 bases from J, with 14 bases in between. The CDR3 covers 13 residues. The CDR3 DNA reads as TGTGCCAGCAAAAAAACTAGCTCCGAGACCCAGTACTTC. Amino acids: CASKKTSSETQYF.

This clone has only a few counts. This chain uses TRBV25-1 with TRBJ2-1, with 8 bases aligning to TRBD1. The germline CDR1 and CDR2 sequences are MGHDK and SYGVNS. The CDR3 spans 15 residues. The J segment lost 2 bases and the V segment lost 7 bases, leaving 7 bases of the junction unmatched. The CDR3 sequence: CASTLAGGAYNEQFF. The CDR3 bases are TGTGCCAGCACTCTGGCAGGGGGCGCCTACAATGAGCAGTTCTTC.

This chain uses TRBV6-5 with TRBJ2-1; 9 bases agree with TRBD2. Germline CDR1 reads MNHEY; CDR2 reads SVGAGI. The junction had 7 bases not matched to a gene; V was cut back by 5 bases and J by 5 bases. The CDR3 totals 15 residues. CDR3 region: CASSGTGLADNEQFF. For the CDR3, the DNA is TGTGCCAGCAGTGGTACGGGACTAGCAGACAATGAGCAGTTCTTC.

The gene calls are TRBV27 and TRBJ2-5; 7 bases map to TRBD1. V lost 2 bases and J lost 4; bases outside the gene matches: 7. Looked up from germline, CDR1 is MNHEY and CDR2 is SMNVEV (reference sequence). The CDR3 covers 15 residues. The CDR3 reads CASSLEGGRRETQYF. As DNA, the CDR3 is TGTGCCAGCAGTTTAGAAGGGGGCCGGCGAGAGACCCAGTACTTC.

The J gene is TRBJ1-1, the V gene TRBV2; D gene unclear. The CDR3 contains 12 residues. CDR1 is SNHLY, CDR2 FYNNEI, per germline. Trimming took 8 bases from V and 3 from J, leaving 10 bases between them. The CDR3 is CASSRRDTEAFF. In DNA, the CDR3 is TGTGCCAGCTCCCGGAGGGACACTGAAGCTTTCTTT.

The chain is built from TRBV27 and TRBJ1-2; possibly TRBD1 for D (6 bases). Trimming removed 4 bases from V and 6 bases from J, with 6 bases in between. The CDR3 loop spans 11 amino acids. Germline V lookup: CDR1 MNHEY, CDR2 SMNVEV (reference sequence). CDR3 region: CASSSGDGYTF. CDR3 DNA: TGTGCCAGCAGTTCAGGGGATGGCTACACCTTC.